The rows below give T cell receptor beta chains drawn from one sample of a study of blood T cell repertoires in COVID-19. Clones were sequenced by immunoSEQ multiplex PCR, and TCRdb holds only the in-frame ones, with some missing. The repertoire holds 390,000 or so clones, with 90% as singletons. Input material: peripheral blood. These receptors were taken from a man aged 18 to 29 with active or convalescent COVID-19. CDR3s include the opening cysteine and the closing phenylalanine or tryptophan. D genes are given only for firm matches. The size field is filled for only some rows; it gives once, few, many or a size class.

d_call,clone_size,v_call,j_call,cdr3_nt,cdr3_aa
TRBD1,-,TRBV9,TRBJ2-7,TGTGCCAGCAGCGCCGGGACAGCTCGTGGGTCCTACGAGCAGTACTTC,CASSAGTARGSYEQYF
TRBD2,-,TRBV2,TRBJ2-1,TGTGCCAGCAGATCTAGCGGGGGGCCCTTAGAGCAGTTCTTC,CASRSSGGPLEQFF
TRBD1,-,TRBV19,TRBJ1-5,TGTGCCAGTAGCGAGTGGACAGGGGGCCTTAGTCAGCCCCAGCATTTT,CASSEWTGGLSQPQHF
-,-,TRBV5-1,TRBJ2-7,TGCGCCAGCAGCTTGGAACAGGTACCTTACGAGCAGTACTTC,CASSLEQVPYEQYF
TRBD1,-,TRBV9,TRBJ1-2,TGTGCCAGCGGGGGACAGTCGGGGGATTATGGCTACACCTTC,CASGGQSGDYGYTF
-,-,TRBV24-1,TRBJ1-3,TGTGCCACCAGTGACCCTATTAAAGGGGCTGGAAACACCATATATTTT,CATSDPIKGAGNTIYF
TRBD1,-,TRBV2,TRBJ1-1,TGTGCCAGCAGTGACTGGGACAGCGGCACTGAAGCTTTCTTT,CASSDWDSGTEAFF
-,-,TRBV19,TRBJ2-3,TGTGCCAGTAGTAGAGACCACAGTGGCCCAGATACGCAGTATTTT,CASSRDHSGPDTQYF
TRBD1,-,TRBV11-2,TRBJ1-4,TGTGCCAGCAGCCCGGGACAGGGACTCGAAAAACTGTTTTTT,CASSPGQGLEKLFF
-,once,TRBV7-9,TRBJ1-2,TGTGCCAGCAGCTTAGCCGTCTTGGGCTACACCTTC,CASSLAVLGYTF
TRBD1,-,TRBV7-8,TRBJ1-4,TGTGCCAGCAGCTTTGGGGTCGGGACAGTTAATGAAAAACTGTTTTTT,CASSFGVGTVNEKLFF
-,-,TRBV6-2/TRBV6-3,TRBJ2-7,TGTGCCAGCAGTCAGGCTCCGGGACTCAGCTTCTTC,CASSQAPGLSFF
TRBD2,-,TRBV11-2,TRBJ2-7,TGTGCCAGCAGCCTGACCCAGCGGGAGTCCACCTACGAGCAGTACTTC,CASSLTQRESTYEQYF
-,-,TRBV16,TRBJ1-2,TGTGCCAGCAGCGAAACCAGGACTTCGAGCTACACCTTC,CASSETRTSSYTF
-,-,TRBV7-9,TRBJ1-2,TGTGCCAGCAGCTTAGCGGGTCAGGGTCACACCTTC,CASSLAGQGHTF
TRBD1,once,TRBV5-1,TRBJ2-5,TGCGCCAGCAGCTTGGGGACAGGGGTCCAAGAGACCCAGTACTTC,CASSLGTGVQETQYF
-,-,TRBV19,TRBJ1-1,TGTGCCAGTTTGACGACCAGCGGGACTGAAGCTTTCTTT,CASLTTSGTEAFF
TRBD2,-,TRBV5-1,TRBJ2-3,TGCGCCAGCAGCCTCGAACTAGCGGGGGCCACAGATACGCAGTATTTT,CASSLELAGATDTQYF
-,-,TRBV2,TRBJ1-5,TGTGCCAGCAATCCGGGGTACCAGCCCCAGCATTTT,CASNPGYQPQHF
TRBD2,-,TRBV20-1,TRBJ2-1,TGCGCCCGGGAGGGCCAGAATGAGCAGTTCTTC,CAREGQNEQFF
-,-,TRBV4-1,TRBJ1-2,TGCGCCAGCAGCCAAGTGGGCAGGGCTGACTATGGCTACACCTTC,CASSQVGRADYGYTF
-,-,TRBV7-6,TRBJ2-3,TGTGCCAGCAGCTTAGTCCGGGACTGGAGCACAGATACGCAGTATTTT,CASSLVRDWSTDTQYF
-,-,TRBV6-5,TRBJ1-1,TGTGCCAGCAGTTACTCCCTGGGGGGCACTGAAGCTTTCTTT,CASSYSLGGTEAFF
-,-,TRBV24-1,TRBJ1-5,TGTGCCACCAGTGCCGGGGGGGGTGGGAATCAGCCCCAGCATTTT,CATSAGGGGNQPQHF
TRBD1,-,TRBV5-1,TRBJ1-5,TGCGCCAGCAGCTTGGGGGACAGGGAAGGTCAGCCCCAGCATTTT,CASSLGDREGQPQHF
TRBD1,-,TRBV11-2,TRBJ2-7,TGTGCCAGCAGCTTCGGGACAGGGGGGTTCGAGCAGTACTTC,CASSFGTGGFEQYF
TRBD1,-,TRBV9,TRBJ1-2,TGTGCCAGCAGCAACGGACAGGGTAACTATGGCTACACCTTC,CASSNGQGNYGYTF
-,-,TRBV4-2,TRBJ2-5,TGTGCCAGCAGCGCCCGGGACACCACTTGGGAGACCCAGTACTTC,CASSARDTTWETQYF
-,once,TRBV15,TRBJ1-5,TGTGCCACCAGCAGAGATCGAGATCGCAATCAGCCCCAGCATTTT,CATSRDRDRNQPQHF
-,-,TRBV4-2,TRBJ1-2,TGTGCCAGCAGCCAAGATCTCTTGAGAGACTATGGCTACACCTTC,CASSQDLLRDYGYTF
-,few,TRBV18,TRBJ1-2,TGTGCCAGCTCACCTGCAGCGACCGGCTATGGCTACACCTTC,CASSPAATGYGYTF
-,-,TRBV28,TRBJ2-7,TGTGCCAGCAGCACGACAAGCTACGAGCAGTACTTC,CASSTTSYEQYF
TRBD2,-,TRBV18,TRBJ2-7,TGTGCCAGCTCGCAGCCGGGACTAGCGGGAGGGCCTTACTCCTACGAGCAGTACTTC,CASSQPGLAGGPYSYEQYF
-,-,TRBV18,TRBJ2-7,TGTGCCAGCTCACCTTTCCGGGACACACTCTACGAGCAGTACTTC,CASSPFRDTLYEQYF
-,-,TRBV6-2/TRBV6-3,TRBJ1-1,TGTGCCAGCAGTTACCAATTCGCGGGAGCTTTCTTT,CASSYQFAGAFF
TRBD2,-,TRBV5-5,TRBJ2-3,TGTGCCAGCAGCTCACTCGATAGCGGGGGCACAGATACGCAGTATTTT,CASSSLDSGGTDTQYF
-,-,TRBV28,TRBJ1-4,TGTGCCAGCAGGCTGCGGGCGGATCGTAATGAAAAACTGTTTTTT,CASRLRADRNEKLFF
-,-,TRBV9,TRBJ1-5,TGTGCCAGCAGCGGAGGGGGTCAGCCCCAGCATTTT,CASSGGGQPQHF
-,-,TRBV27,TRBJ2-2,TGTGCCAGCAGTTTGGACCTACCAGGGTACACCGGGGAGCTGTTTTTT,CASSLDLPGYTGELFF
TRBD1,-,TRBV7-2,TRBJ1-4,TGTGCCAGCAGCCCACCGGGACAGGGTGCAGGTAGCGGTGAAAAACTGTTTTTT,CASSPPGQGAGSGEKLFF
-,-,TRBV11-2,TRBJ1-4,TGTGCCAGCAGCTTATCCAGATCTGAAAAACTGTTTTTT,CASSLSRSEKLFF